This is a list of T cell receptor beta chains from one sample in a study of T-cell memory formation after mild COVID-19. TCRdb re-called the 5' RACE reads with MiXCR, one entry per CDR3 protein. The data show about 150,000 distinct CDR3 sequences, around 13% seen once. Sequencing was done on a sample of PBMCs or a T cell subset sorted from them (not recorded which). These receptor sequences come from an adult woman who had mild COVID-19 (a few samples of this study predate the infection). Cell type and time point are not known. CDR3s include the opening cysteine and the closing phenylalanine or tryptophan. A D gene is named only where the DNA matches it firmly. Rows may omit the clone size; those that give it use once, few, many or a size class.

-	-	TRBV30	TRBJ1-5	CAWSQGSRNQPQHF	TGTGCCTGGAGCCAAGGGTCTCGCAATCAGCCCCAGCATTTT
few	-	TRBV29-1	TRBJ2-2	CSVYNTGELFF	TGCAGCGTTTATAACACCGGGGAGCTGTTTTTT
few	TRBD1	TRBV5-1	TRBJ2-3	CASSEGQAAGTQYF	TGCGCCAGCAGCGAGGGACAGGCGGCAGGTACGCAGTATTTT
-	-	TRBV29-1	TRBJ1-5	CSVAEGFLGNQPQHF	TGCAGCGTTGCGGAAGGGTTCTTAGGCAATCAGCCCCAGCATTTT
few	TRBD1	TRBV20-1	TRBJ2-5	CSARQGVEETQYF	TGCAGTGCCCGACAGGGGGTGGAAGAGACCCAGTACTTC
-	-	TRBV2	TRBJ2-3	CASSEKGLKTDTQYF	TGTGCCAGCAGTGAAAAGGGGCTCAAGACAGATACGCAGTATTTT
few	-	TRBV27	TRBJ2-1	CASSFGTHYDEQFF	TGTGCCAGCAGTTTCGGGACCCATTACGATGAGCAGTTCTTC
-	TRBD1	TRBV18	TRBJ1-1	CASSPRQGEAEAFF	TGTGCCAGCTCACCGCGACAGGGAGAGGCTGAAGCTTTCTTT
many	-	TRBV5-6	TRBJ2-5	CASSPPGLKETQYF	TGTGCCAGCAGCCCTCCAGGCCTCAAAGAGACCCAGTACTTC
few	-	TRBV12-3/TRBV12-4	TRBJ2-1	CASSSDSVNEQFF	TGTGCCAGCAGTTCCGACAGCGTCAATGAGCAGTTCTTC
few	-	TRBV7-3	TRBJ2-5	CASSFLGAGETQYF	TGTGCCAGCAGCTTCCTGGGGGCGGGGGAGACCCAGTACTTC
-	-	TRBV7-2	TRBJ1-3	CASSLVGGGTGNTIYF	TGTGCCAGCAGCTTAGTGGGTGGAGGCACTGGAAACACCATATATTTT
-	-	TRBV9	TRBJ2-3	CASSVVPSTDTQYF	TGTGCCAGCAGCGTAGTACCGAGCACAGATACGCAGTATTTT
-	-	TRBV14	TRBJ1-2	CASSQDRLPDYGYTF	TGTGCCAGCAGCCAAGATCGGCTCCCCGACTATGGCTACACCTTC
few	-	TRBV20-1	TRBJ1-2	CSARPTGNYGYTF	TGCAGTGCTAGGCCCACAGGGAACTATGGCTACACCTTC
-	-	TRBV27	TRBJ2-1	CASSLERSNNEQFF	TGTGCCAGCAGTTTAGAACGCTCGAACAATGAGCAGTTCTTC
few	-	TRBV7-8	TRBJ1-2	CASSLWSLRGRGYGYTF	TGTGCCAGCAGCTTATGGTCGCTCCGGGGGCGCGGCTATGGCTACACCTTC
-	-	TRBV7-2	TRBJ2-3	CASSLASVTDTQYF	TGTGCCAGCAGCTTAGCCTCAGTCACAGATACGCAGTATTTT
few	-	TRBV7-7	TRBJ2-5	CASSPPGRVPQETQYF	TGTGCCAGCAGCCCCCCGGGGCGGGTACCTCAAGAGACCCAGTACTTC
-	TRBD1	TRBV7-9	TRBJ2-1	CASSSQGAEQFF	TGTGCCAGCAGCTCTCAGGGGGCCGAGCAGTTCTTC
-	TRBD1	TRBV15	TRBJ2-1	CATSTTPTGSKQFF	TGTGCCACCAGCACCACCCCGACAGGGTCGAAGCAGTTCTTC
-	TRBD1	TRBV9	TRBJ1-6	CASSVGGTGSSPLHF	TGTGCCAGCAGCGTAGGGGGGACAGGGAGTTCACCCCTCCACTTT
few	-	TRBV5-1	TRBJ2-7	CASSSKDSYEQYF	TGCGCCAGCAGCTCGAAAGACTCTTACGAGCAGTACTTC